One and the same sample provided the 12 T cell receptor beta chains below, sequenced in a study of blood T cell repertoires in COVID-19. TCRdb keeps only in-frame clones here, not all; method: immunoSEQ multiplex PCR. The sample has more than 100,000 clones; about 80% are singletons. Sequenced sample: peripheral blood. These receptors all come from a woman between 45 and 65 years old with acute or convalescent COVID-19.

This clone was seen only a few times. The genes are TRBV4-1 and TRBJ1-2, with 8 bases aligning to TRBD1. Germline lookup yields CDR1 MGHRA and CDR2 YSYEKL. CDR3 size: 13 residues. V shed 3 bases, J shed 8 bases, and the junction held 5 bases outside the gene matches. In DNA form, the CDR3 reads TGCGCCAGCAGCCAGGCGACAGGGGAAGGCTACACCTTC. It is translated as CASSQATGEGYTF.

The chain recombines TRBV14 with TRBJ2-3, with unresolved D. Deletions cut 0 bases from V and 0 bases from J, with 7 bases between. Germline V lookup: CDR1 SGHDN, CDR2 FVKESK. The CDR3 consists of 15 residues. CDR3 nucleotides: TGTGCCAGCAGCCAAGACCTAACTAGCACAGATACGCAGTATTTT. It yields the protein CASSQDLTSTDTQYF.

This CDR3 reads CAGGQPNTEAFF. The CDR3 DNA reads as TGTGCCGGGGGACAGCCGAACACTGAAGCTTTCTTT. V gene TRBV6-5 combines with J gene TRBJ1-1; 7 bases map to TRBD1. J gave up 1 base and V 11 bases, and 4 bases lay outside the gene matches. This CDR3 comprises 12 residues. Germline V gene lookup returns CDR1 MNHEY and CDR2 SVGAGI.

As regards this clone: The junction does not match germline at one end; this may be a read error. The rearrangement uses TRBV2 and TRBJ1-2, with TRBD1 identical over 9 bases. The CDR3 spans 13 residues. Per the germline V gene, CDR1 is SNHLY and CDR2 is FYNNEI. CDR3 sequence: CASSEDRGIGYTF. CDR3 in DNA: TGTGCCAGCAGCGAAGACAGGGGGATTGGCTACACCTTC.

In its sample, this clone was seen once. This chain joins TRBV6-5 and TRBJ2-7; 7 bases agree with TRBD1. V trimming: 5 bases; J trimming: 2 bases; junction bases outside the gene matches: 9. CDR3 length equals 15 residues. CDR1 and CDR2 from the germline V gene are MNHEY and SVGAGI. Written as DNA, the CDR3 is TGTGCCAGCAGTCCTCGGGCAGGGGGAGCCTACGAGCAGTACTTC. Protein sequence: CASSPRAGGAYEQYF.

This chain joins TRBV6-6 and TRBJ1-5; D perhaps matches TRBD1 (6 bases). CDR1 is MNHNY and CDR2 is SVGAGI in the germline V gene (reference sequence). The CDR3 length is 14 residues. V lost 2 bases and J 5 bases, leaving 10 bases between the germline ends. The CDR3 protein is CASSYRQVHQPQHF. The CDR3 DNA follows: TGTGCCAGCAGTTACAGACAGGTTCATCAGCCCCAGCATTTT.

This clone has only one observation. The CDR3 reads CASSFQASGGGDTQYF. For the CDR3, the DNA is TGTGCCAGCAGCTTTCAGGCTAGCGGGGGCGGAGATACGCAGTATTTT. This chain uses TRBV5-5 with TRBJ2-3; TRBD2 matches 10 bases. The CDR3 is made up of 16 amino acids. Trimming at V came to 2 bases and at J to 5 bases, leaving 8 bases not matched to a gene. Germline V gene data show CDR1 as SGHKS and CDR2 as YYEKEE (reference sequence).

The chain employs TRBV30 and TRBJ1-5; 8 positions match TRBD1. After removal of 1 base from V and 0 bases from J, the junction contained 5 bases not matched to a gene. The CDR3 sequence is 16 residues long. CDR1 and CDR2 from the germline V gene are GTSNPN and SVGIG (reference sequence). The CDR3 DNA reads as TGTGCCTGGAGTGGAGGGACAGGCTATAGCAATCAGCCCCAGCATTTT. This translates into CAWSGGTGYSNQPQHF.

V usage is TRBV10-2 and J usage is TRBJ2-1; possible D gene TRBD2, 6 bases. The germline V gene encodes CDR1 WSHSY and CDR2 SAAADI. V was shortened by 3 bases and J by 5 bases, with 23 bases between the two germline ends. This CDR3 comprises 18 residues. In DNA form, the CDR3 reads TGCGCCAGCAGTGATACAACGCTGAGCGGGCGGGGAAACAATGAGCAGTTCTTC. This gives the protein CASSDTTLSGRGNNEQFF.

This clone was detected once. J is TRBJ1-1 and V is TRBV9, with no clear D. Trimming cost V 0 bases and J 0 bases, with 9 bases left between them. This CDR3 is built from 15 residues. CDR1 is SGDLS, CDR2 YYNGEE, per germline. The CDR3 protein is CASSVAPDMNTEAFF. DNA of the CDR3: TGTGCCAGCAGCGTAGCTCCAGATATGAACACTGAAGCTTTCTTT.

The CDR3 sequence: CASGVRGHSGTGELFF. The CDR3 region has the DNA TGTGCCAGCGGGGTCAGGGGGCATTCGGGCACCGGGGAGCTGTTTTTT. V is TRBV7-2 and J is TRBJ2-2; 8 bases match TRBD1. The CDR3 length is 16 residues. CDR1 SGHTA and CDR2 FQGNSA come from the germline V gene. The J segment lost 4 bases and the V segment lost 8 bases, leaving 12 bases of the junction unmatched.

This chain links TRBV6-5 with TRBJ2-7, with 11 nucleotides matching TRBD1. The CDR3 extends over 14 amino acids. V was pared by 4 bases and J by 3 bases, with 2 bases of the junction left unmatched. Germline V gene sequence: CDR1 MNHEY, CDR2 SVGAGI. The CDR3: CASSLGTGGYEQYF. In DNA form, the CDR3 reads TGTGCCAGCAGTTTGGGGACAGGGGGCTACGAGCAGTACTTC.